These 24 T cell receptor beta chains came from one sample sequenced in a study of beta chain features in type 1 diabetes (dated by TCRdb to the late 2010s). The study at large found these results: In all four CD4+ subsets, TCRB CDR3 length was moderately but significantly shorter in type 1 diabetes patients.

Their recognized antigens are unknown. The library was prepared using the immunoSEQ multiplex PCR assay. All of the isolated RNA was reverse transcribed with the High Capacity cDNA Reverse Transcription Kit, so expressed TCRB transcripts were sequenced. TCRdb limited this immuneACCESS table to in-frame rearrangements with V and J called. A share of clones is missing; checked studies link under half to unresolved V genes, and the rest is unexplained. Within this sample are around 600,000 clones, with over 10% of them counted one time only. The ten top clones hold more than 0.09% of the sample. Specimen: naive CD4+ T cells from blood. In the paper's terms, the cell subset or site label means: true naive CD4+ T cells. The receptors originated from a man under 40 with type 1 diabetes.

This clone was observed a handful of times. The same CDR3 also results from other DNA sequences found in this sample. The genes are TRBV9 and TRBJ2-1; 12 bases line up with TRBD2. CDR1 is SGDLS, CDR2 YYNGEE, per germline. Trimming cost V 4 bases and J 8 bases; bases outside gene matches: 7. The CDR3 covers 15 residues. The CDR3 sequence: CASSIRLAGVDEQFF. CDR3 DNA: TGTGCCAGCAGCATCCGACTAGCGGGGGTCGATGAGCAGTTCTTC.

This clone has more than one count but fewer than ten. This rearrangement joins TRBV9 to TRBJ2-3, with D perhaps matching TRBD2 (5 bases). Germline CDR1 SGDLS, CDR2 YYNGEE. There are 13 residues in the CDR3. The V and J ends lost 0 bases and 6 bases respectively, with 8 bases between them. The CDR3 reads CASSVATGDTQYF. CDR3 sequence (DNA): TGTGCCAGCAGCGTAGCGACGGGGGATACGCAGTATTTT.

The CDR3 protein is CASSSGARREGYTF. The DNA of the CDR3 is TGTGCCAGCAGCTCAGGGGCCCGAAGGGAAGGCTACACCTTC. The chain uses TRBV11-3 and TRBJ1-2, with TRBD1 as a possible D gene (6 bases). Germline CDR1 reads SGHNT; CDR2 reads YENEEA. This CDR3 has 14 amino acids. The V end was cut by 4 bases, the J end by 8 bases, with 17 bases between.

This clone was counted between two and nine times. The chain has TRBV25-1 and TRBJ2-3; TRBD1 might be the D (5 bases). Trimming stripped 0 bases from V and 2 bases from J, with 12 bases between. Per the germline V gene, CDR1 is MGHDK and CDR2 is SYGVNS. The CDR3 totals 16 residues. The CDR3 is CASSEYKGQFTDTQYF. The CDR3 coding sequence is TGTGCCAGCAGTGAATATAAGGGGCAATTCACAGATACGCAGTATTTT.

This clone turned up a few times. This rearrangement joins TRBV9 to TRBJ1-6; D not resolved. Germline V lookup: CDR1 SGDLS, CDR2 YYNGEE. V was trimmed by 3 bases and J by 7 bases, leaving 17 bases between them. This CDR3 spans 16 amino acids. CDR3 region: CASSGGRRAENSPLHF. CDR3 coding DNA: TGTGCCAGCAGCGGAGGTCGGAGGGCGGAAAATTCACCCCTCCACTTT.

This clone was recorded a few times. The chain combines TRBV6-6 with TRBJ1-1, with a weak D call TRBD1 (5 bases). Germline-derived CDR1 and CDR2 are MNHNY and SVGAGI (reference sequence). The CDR3 runs 14 residues. V was cut by 6 bases and J by 2 bases, with 13 bases left in between. This CDR3 reads CASSEGPLNTEAFF. The DNA of the CDR3 is TGTGCCAGCAGCGAGGGACCTCTAAACACTGAAGCTTTCTTT.

V is TRBV9 and J is TRBJ2-3; weak D call: TRBD2 (5 bases). CDR1 and CDR2 from the germline V gene are SGDLS and YYNGEE. The CDR3 totals 16 residues. V was cut by 0 bases and J by 5 bases, with 16 bases left in between. The CDR3 nucleotides read TGTGCCAGCAGCGTAGAGTTGGGAATCCGGGGAGATACGCAGTATTTT. It yields the protein CASSVELGIRGDTQYF.

The chain is built from TRBV4-3 and TRBJ1-5; 7 nucleotides match TRBD1. With V trimmed by 1 base and J by 7 bases, 7 bases remained unmatched. Germline V lookup: CDR1 LGHNA, CDR2 YSLEER. This CDR3 comprises 15 residues. CDR3 DNA: TGCGCCAGCAGCCAAGCCCCAGGGGGGAACCAGCCCCAGCATTTT. It is translated as CASSQAPGGNQPQHF.

Regarding this clone: The junction differs from germline at one of its ends, possibly a read error. The V call is TRBV7-2, the J call TRBJ2-1, with D perhaps matching TRBD2 (6 bases). Germline loops: CDR1 SGHTA, CDR2 FQGNSA. The CDR3 is made up of 9 amino acids. The chain's CDR3 is CGAGLPPIF. In nucleotides, the CDR3 is TGTGGGGCGGGATTACCACCCATCTTC.

The rearrangement links TRBV27 to TRBJ2-1; the D gene could be TRBD1 or TRBD2 (5 bases each). From germline, CDR1 is MNHEY and CDR2 SMNVEV (reference sequence). V lost 5 bases, J lost 4 bases, and 15 bases lay in between. There are 15 residues in the CDR3. For the CDR3, the DNA is TGTGCCAGCAGTCCCTCGGGGCAGGGATACAATGAGCAGTTCTTC. It codes for CASSPSGQGYNEQFF.

The chain employs TRBV5-1 and TRBJ2-1; no clear D gene. Trimming cost V 4 bases and J 0 bases, with 11 bases left between them. This CDR3 region has 15 residues. The germline gives CDR1 SGHRS, CDR2 YFSETQ. The CDR3 sequence: CASSPLSSSYNEQFF. In nucleotides, the CDR3 is TGCGCCAGCAGCCCGCTGTCTAGCTCCTACAATGAGCAGTTCTTC. The entire variable domain, with the rest obtained from reference TRBV5-1 and TRBJ2-1, is as follows: KAGVTQTPRYLIKTRGQQVTLSCSPISGHRSVSWYQQTPGQGLQFLFEYFSETQRNKGNFPGRFSGRQFSNSRSEMNVSTLELGDSALYLCASSPLSSSYNEQFFGPGTRLTVL.

V usage is TRBV7-9 and J usage is TRBJ2-7; D possibly corresponds to TRBD1 (5 bases). CDR3 length: 17 amino acids. Germline lookup yields CDR1 SEHNR and CDR2 FQNEAQ (reference sequence). V lost 2 bases and J 1 base, leaving 18 bases between the germline ends. The CDR3 sequence: CASSLTGRQTGSYEQYF. CDR3 coding DNA: TGTGCCAGCAGCTTAACAGGCCGCCAGACTGGGTCCTACGAGCAGTACTTC.

V gene TRBV10-3 combines with J gene TRBJ1-1; D is unclear. CDR1 is ENHRY and CDR2 is SYGVKD in the germline V gene. The CDR3 extends over 12 amino acids. V lost 0 bases and J 8 bases, leaving 7 bases between the germline ends. As DNA, the CDR3 is TGTGCCATCAGTGAGTCGACGGGGGAAGCTTTCTTT. This encodes CAISESTGEAFF.

In this sample, this clone turned up a few times. V usage is TRBV5-1 and J usage is TRBJ1-6; TRBD1 matches 8 bases. The CDR3 length is 17 residues. Germline V gives CDR1 SGHRS, CDR2 YFSETQ. Trimming at V came to 0 bases and at J to 7 bases, leaving 9 bases not matched to a gene. CDR3: CASSLVPLGQGNSPLHF. The CDR3 DNA follows: TGCGCCAGCAGCTTGGTTCCCTTAGGACAGGGAAATTCACCCCTCCACTTT.

The chain carries TRBV7-2 and TRBJ1-1; no reliable D call. Germline V gene data show CDR1 as SGHTA and CDR2 as FQGNSA. V was pared by 5 bases and J by 4 bases, with 11 bases between. This CDR3 spans 13 amino acids. CDR3 protein: CASSIHQSTEAFF. In DNA, the CDR3 is TGTGCCAGCAGCATCCACCAGAGCACTGAAGCTTTCTTT.

Concerning this clone itself: The same CDR3 also results from other DNA sequences found in this sample. This chain joins TRBV4-3 and TRBJ2-3; D remains unclear. CDR3 size: 13 residues. Between the trimmed V and J ends, which lost 2 bases and 6 bases, there was a span of 9 bases. Germline V gives CDR1 LGHNA, CDR2 YSLEER. The CDR3 DNA reads TGCGCCAGCAGCCAAACGGGCCGGGATACGCAGTATTTT. It is translated as CASSQTGRDTQYF.

The chain links TRBV7-2 to TRBJ1-6, with TRBD1 as a possible D gene (6 bases). The germline gives CDR1 SGHTA, CDR2 FQGNSA. V gave up 1 base and J gave up 7 bases, with 11 bases separating them. The CDR3 covers 15 residues. In nucleotides, the CDR3 is TGTGCCAGCAGCTTAGAGCAGGGGCGGAATTCACCCCTCCACTTT. Its protein is CASSLEQGRNSPLHF. The variable domain in full, completed from reference TRBV7-2 and TRBJ1-6, reads GAGVSQSPSNKVTEKGKDVELRCDPISGHTALYWYRQSLGQGLEFLIYFQGNSAPDKSGLPSDRFSAERTGGSVSTLTIQRTQQEDSAVYLCASSLEQGRNSPLHFGNGTRLTVT.

CDR3 sequence reads: CASSLNGQEAFF. In DNA form, the CDR3 reads TGCGCCAGCAGCCTCAATGGACAGGAAGCTTTCTTT. The rearrangement uses TRBV5-1 and TRBJ1-1; maybe TRBD1 (6 bases). V lost 4 bases, J lost 8 bases, and 12 bases lay in between. The CDR3 loop spans 12 amino acids. CDR1 SGHRS and CDR2 YFSETQ come from the germline V gene.

V is TRBV4-2 and J is TRBJ2-1, with 7 bases fitting TRBD2. Germline CDR1 and CDR2: LGHNA and YNFKEQ. J lost 12 bases, V lost 4 bases, and 9 bases had no gene match. There are 13 residues in the CDR3. This CDR3 is CASSPGGGVSQFF. CDR3 in DNA: TGTGCCAGCAGCCCAGGCGGGGGTGTATCGCAGTTCTTC.

V gene TRBV7-3 combines with J gene TRBJ2-7; 7 nucleotides agree with TRBD1. Germline assignment: CDR1 SGHTA and CDR2 FQGTGA. Trimming took 6 bases from V and 5 from J; bases not matched to a gene: 7. The CDR3 has 13 amino acids. The CDR3, as DNA: TGTGCCAGCAGTAAATACGACAGGGACGAGCAGTACTTC. It is translated as CASSKYDRDEQYF. The whole variable domain, filled in from reference TRBV7-3 and TRBJ2-7, reads GAGVSQTPSNKVTEKGKYVELRCDPISGHTALYWYRQSLGQGPEFLIYFQGTGAADDSGLPNDRFFAVRPEGSVSTLKIQRTERGDSAVYLCASSKYDRDEQYFGPGTRLTVT.

The rearrangement links TRBV11-3 to TRBJ2-5; D tentatively fits TRBD1 or TRBD2 (5 bases each). CDR1 SGHNT and CDR2 YENEEA come from the germline V gene. Trimming removed 4 bases at V and 1 base at J, with 16 bases between. This CDR3 is built from 16 residues. CDR3 loop: CASSSPFSRGQETQYF. The CDR3 DNA reads TGTGCCAGCAGCTCTCCCTTTTCGAGGGGCCAAGAGACCCAGTACTTC.

This clone turned up a few times. The chain employs TRBV25-1 and TRBJ1-3, with D possibly being TRBD1 (5 bases). With 3 bases removed from V and 0 bases from J, the gap between germline ends came to 9 bases. Germline V CDR1 and CDR2: MGHDK, SYGVNS. The CDR3 is 15 residues long. The CDR3 here is CASSDSQDSGNTIYF. CDR3 bases: TGTGCCAGCAGTGACTCACAGGACTCTGGAAACACCATATATTTT.

This clone was detected a few times. This chain connects TRBV10-2 to TRBJ2-5, with no clear D. The CDR3 spans 13 residues. The germline CDR1 and CDR2 sequences are WSHSY and SAAADI. V was shortened by 4 bases and J by 0 bases, with 6 bases between the two germline ends. CDR3 sequence: CASSGQDQETQYF. As DNA, the CDR3 is TGCGCCAGCAGTGGGCAGGACCAAGAGACCCAGTACTTC.

This clone was counted a few times. V is TRBV30 and J is TRBJ2-2, with D possibly being TRBD2 (5 bases). Germline-derived CDR1 and CDR2 are GTSNPN and SVGIG (reference sequence). V lost 3 bases and J lost 5, with 7 bases in between. This CDR3 comprises 12 residues. CDR3 nucleotide sequence: TGTGCCTGGAGCCCGGGAACCGGGGAGCTGTTTTTT. Translating gives CAWSPGTGELFF.